This T cell receptor beta chain is drawn from a study of blood T cell repertoires in COVID-19. On the study more broadly: The analysed material was cDNA or gDNA that came from T cells, B-cell-depleted T cells, or PBMCs.

Original data processing: Researchers report that nucleated cell counts were estimated from reference gene primer amplification. Measured with immunoSEQ multiplex PCR; TCRdb has only the in-frame clones, and not every one. V, J and clone size are those of that table, while D and trimming were read from the DNA. The data contain over 80,000 clones, approximately 71% of them seen just once; the ten biggest clones take up around 4.5%. Germline-derived CDR1 and CDR2 are LGHNA and YNFKEQ. CDR3 length equals 15 residues. Unmatched junction bases numbered 6, after V lost 4 bases and J lost 1 base. The gene calls are TRBV4-2 and TRBJ1-1; the match to TRBD1 covers 7 bases. Sequencing input: peripheral blood. This receptor was taken from a woman in her forties or fifties with acute or convalescent COVID-19. The CDR3 reads CASSRRQGSNTEAFF. Here the CDR3 DNA reads TGTGCCAGCAGCCGCCGACAGGGATCGAACACTGAAGCTTTCTTT.